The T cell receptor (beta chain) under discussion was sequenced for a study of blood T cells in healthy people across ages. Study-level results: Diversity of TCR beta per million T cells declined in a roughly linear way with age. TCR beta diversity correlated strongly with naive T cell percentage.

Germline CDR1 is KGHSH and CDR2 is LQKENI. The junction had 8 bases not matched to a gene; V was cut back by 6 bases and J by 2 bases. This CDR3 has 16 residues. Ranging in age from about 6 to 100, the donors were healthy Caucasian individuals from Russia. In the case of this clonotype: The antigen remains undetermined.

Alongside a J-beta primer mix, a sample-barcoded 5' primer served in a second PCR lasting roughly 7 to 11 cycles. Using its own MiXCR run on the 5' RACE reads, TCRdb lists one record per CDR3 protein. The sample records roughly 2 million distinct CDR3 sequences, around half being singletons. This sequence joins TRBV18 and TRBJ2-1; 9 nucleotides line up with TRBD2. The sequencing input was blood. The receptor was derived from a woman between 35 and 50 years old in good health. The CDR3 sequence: CASSPSGGPAYNEQFF. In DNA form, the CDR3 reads TGTGCCAGCTCCCCAAGCGGGGGGCCCGCCTACAATGAGCAGTTCTTC. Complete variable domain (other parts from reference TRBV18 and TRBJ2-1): NAGVMQNPRHLVRRRGQEARLRCSPMKGHSHVYWYRQLPEEGLKFMVYLQKENIIDESGMPKERFSAEFPKEGPSILRIQQVVRGDSAAYFCASSPSGGPAYNEQFFGPGTRLTVL.